This T cell receptor (beta chain) was recovered during a study of blood T cell repertoires in COVID-19 (TCRdb year 2020). Concerning the study at large: Samples covering the acute and convalescent phases of COVID-19 were provided by collaborators in the United States, Italy and Spain. A de-identified subject ID, COVID-19 status, age in years and sex were almost always included in the sample metadata. The repertoires were made available in a free public database intended to serve as a resource for research on the immune response to SARS-CoV-2. Deeply sampled blood TCRbeta repertoires from subjects exposed to, actively infected with, or recovered from COVID-19 were included in the dataset. The prospective study material was composed of cDNA or gDNA derived from T cells, B-cell-depleted T cells, or PBMCs. Where available, HLA class I and class II types were taken from metadata supplied by the sample provider and were not determined by assay-based typing. Samples were obtained from the ongoing ImmuneRACE study (first 160 participants) and from 1,200 or so subjects provided by 6 global collaborators. Study-wide findings and limitations: The quantity of clinical and demographic metadata differed by source and by participant and was supplied without curation.

TCRbeta CDR3 regions were amplified from genomic DNA using the immunoSEQ Assay, a bias-controlled multiplex PCR. The authors processed their data as follows. The number of nucleated cells in each sample was estimated by amplification of reference gene primers within the assay. To quantify the absolute abundance of each unique TCRbeta CDR3 rearrangement, sequence reads were collapsed and filtered. Productive Simpson clonality was computed per sample as the square root of Simpson's diversity index over productive rearrangements. What TCRdb holds here is the immuneACCESS table cut down to in-frame rearrangements. Part of the clones is not present; checked against another copy, under half of the missing clones reflect an unresolved V gene, and the others are unexplained. The D gene and trimming were derived from the DNA, and the V and J assignments and clone size from that table. Here the sample has a few hundred thousand clones; about 87% occur a single time. 8% to 9% of the sample goes to the ten largest clones.

This clone was detected only a few times. Its antigen remains undetermined. Base qualities are not recorded, but no much larger clone differs from it by a single base. Participants in the prospective study were aged roughly 18 to 89 years, lived in more than 20 United States geographic areas, and enrolled through a virtual design. Cohort assignment in the prospective study relied on participant-reported clinical history from a screening survey and a study questionnaire. Recovered participants in ImmuneRACE Cohort 3 were defined as having two consecutive negative NP/OP PCR tests, clearance from a healthcare professional, or resolution of symptoms. In the prospective study, mobile phlebotomists collected whole blood, serum and a nasopharyngeal or oropharyngeal swab from each participant. Participants in the prospective study had the option to provide additional blood draws and questionnaires over an approximately two-month period. Before DNA extraction, blood samples from the prospective study were shipped at room temperature or frozen.

Taken from cysteine to phenylalanine, the CDR3 has 14 residues. Only the CDR3 DNA is retained, 42 bases long and in frame from the first base. From the germline V gene, CDR1 is KGHSH and CDR2 is LQKENI. Deletion took 4 bases off V and 1 base off J, with a span of 10 bases between the germline ends. The source is a woman aged 18-29 years who had recovered from COVID-19. The sample comprised PBMCs or T cells enriched from blood (not recorded which). The chain joins TRBV18 to TRBJ1-1; the D gene assignment is ambiguous. The nucleotides read TGTGCCAGCTCACAGGAGACGTCGAACACTGAAGCTTTCTTT. This sequence encodes CASSQETSNTEAFF.